One sample yielded the 5 T cell receptor beta chains listed below, sequenced in a study of CD8 T cells in ankylosing spondylitis. Regarding the study as a whole: Blood of patients with ankylosing spondylitis appeared to be characterized by a TCR beta motif of eight or nine highly homologous variants.

These receptors have no identified antigens. TCRdb reanalysed the 5' RACE reads using MiXCR and keeps one entry per CDR3 protein. Of around 220,000 distinct CDR3 sequences listed, around 16% were seen once; the top ten hold about 42%. Sequencing used blood, either unsorted or a sorted T cell fraction (not recorded which). The receptors were gathered from a male donor with ankylosing spondylitis.

This clonotype occurred a few times. J is TRBJ2-2 and V is TRBV9; 13 bases fit TRBD2. From germline, CDR1 is SGDLS and CDR2 YYNGEE. The CDR3 has 18 residues. Trimming removed 3 bases from V and 6 bases from J; junction bases left unmatched: 11. The CDR3 bases are TGTGCCAGCAGCGCCAGGCCCGGACTAGCGGGGGAGGCCGGGGAGCTGTTTTTT. It codes for CASSARPGLAGEAGELFF.

Points on this clonotype: At one end the junction does not follow the germline gene, possibly because of a read error. The J gene is TRBJ2-1, the V gene TRBV29-1; D unclear. The CDR3 is 13 residues long. Germline lookup yields CDR1 SQVTM and CDR2 ANQGSEA. The chain's CDR3 is CSVVIVSYNEKFF. CDR3 nucleotide sequence: TGCAGCGTTGTGATAGTTTCGTACAATGAGAAGTTCTTC.

In its sample, this clonotype was seen many times. V is TRBV7-9 and J is TRBJ2-1; a possible D gene is TRBD1 (5 bases). Trimming removed 2 bases from V and 3 bases from J, with 14 bases in between. Germline lookup yields CDR1 SEHNR and CDR2 FQNEAQ (reference sequence). This CDR3 is built from 16 residues. The CDR3 protein is CASSLSPAGYYNEQFF. The DNA of the CDR3 is TGTGCCAGCAGCTTATCCCCAGCAGGGTACTACAATGAGCAGTTCTTC.

This chain links TRBV3-1 with TRBJ1-1, with no clear D. The CDR3 consists of 13 residues. Trimming pared 2 bases from V and 10 bases from J, leaving 14 bases between. CDR1 LGHDT and CDR2 YNNKEL come from the germline V gene (reference sequence). CDR3 nucleotides: TGTGCCAGCAGCCAAATCGGGGAAGCAAGAGCTTTCTTT. Its translation is CASSQIGEARAFF.

This chain uses TRBV5-5 with TRBJ1-1; 8 bases map to TRBD1. CDR3 length: 16 amino acids. Germline V gene lookup returns CDR1 SGHKS and CDR2 YYEKEE (reference sequence). The V segment lost 0 bases and the J segment 4 bases; nucleotides outside the gene matches: 8. The CDR3: CASSLGETGVGTEAFF. The CDR3 bases are TGTGCCAGCAGCTTGGGGGAGACAGGGGTGGGCACTGAAGCTTTCTTT. Filled out from reference TRBV5-5 and TRBJ1-1, the complete variable domain reads DAGVTQSPTHLIKTRGQQVTLRCSPISGHKSVSWYQQVLGQGPQFIFQYYEKEERGRGNFPDRFSARQFPNYSSELNVNALLLGDSALYLCASSLGETGVGTEAFFGQGTRLTVV.